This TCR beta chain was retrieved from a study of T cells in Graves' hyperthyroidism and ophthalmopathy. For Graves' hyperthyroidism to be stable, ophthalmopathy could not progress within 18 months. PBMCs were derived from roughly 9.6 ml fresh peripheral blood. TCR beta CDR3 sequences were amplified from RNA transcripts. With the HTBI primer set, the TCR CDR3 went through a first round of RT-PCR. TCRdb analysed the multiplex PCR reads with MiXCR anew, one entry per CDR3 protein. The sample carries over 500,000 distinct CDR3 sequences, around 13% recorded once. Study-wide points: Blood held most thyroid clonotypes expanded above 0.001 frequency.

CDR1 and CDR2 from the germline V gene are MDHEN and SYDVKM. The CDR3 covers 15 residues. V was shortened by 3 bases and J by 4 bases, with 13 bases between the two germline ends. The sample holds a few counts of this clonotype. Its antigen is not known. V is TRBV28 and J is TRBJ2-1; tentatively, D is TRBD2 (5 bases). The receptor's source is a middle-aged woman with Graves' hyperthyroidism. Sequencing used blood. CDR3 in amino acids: CASSFTERRYNEQFF. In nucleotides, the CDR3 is TGTGCCAGCAGTTTCACCGAGCGGAGGTACAATGAGCAGTTCTTC.